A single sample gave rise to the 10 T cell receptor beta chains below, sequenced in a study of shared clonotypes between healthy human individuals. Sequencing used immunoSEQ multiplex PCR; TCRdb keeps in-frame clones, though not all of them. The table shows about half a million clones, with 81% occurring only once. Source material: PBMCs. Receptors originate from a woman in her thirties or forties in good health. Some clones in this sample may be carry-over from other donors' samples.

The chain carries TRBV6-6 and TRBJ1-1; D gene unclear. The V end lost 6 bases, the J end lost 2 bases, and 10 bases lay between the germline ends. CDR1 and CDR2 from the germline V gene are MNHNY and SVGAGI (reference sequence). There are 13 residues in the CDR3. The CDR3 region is CASRPQLNTEAFF. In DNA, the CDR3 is TGTGCCAGCAGGCCCCAGCTTAACACTGAAGCTTTCTTT.

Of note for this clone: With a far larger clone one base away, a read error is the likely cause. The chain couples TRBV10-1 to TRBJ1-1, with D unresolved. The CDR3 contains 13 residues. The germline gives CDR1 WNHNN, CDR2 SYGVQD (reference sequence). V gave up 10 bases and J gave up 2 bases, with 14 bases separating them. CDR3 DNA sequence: TGCGCCAACATGGGAGGTGCAAACACTGAAGCTTTCTTT. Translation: CANMGGANTEAFF.

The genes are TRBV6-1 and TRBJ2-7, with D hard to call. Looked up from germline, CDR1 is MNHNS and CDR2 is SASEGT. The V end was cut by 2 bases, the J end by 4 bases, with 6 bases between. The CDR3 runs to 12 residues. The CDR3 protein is CASSEITYEQYF. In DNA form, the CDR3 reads TGTGCCAGCAGTGAAATAACTTACGAGCAGTACTTC.

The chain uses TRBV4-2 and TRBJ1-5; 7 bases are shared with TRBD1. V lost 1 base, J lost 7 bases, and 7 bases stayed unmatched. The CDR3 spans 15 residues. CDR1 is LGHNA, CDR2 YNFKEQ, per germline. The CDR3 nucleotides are TGTGCCAGCAGCCAAGTCCAGGGGGATGACCAGCCCCAGCATTTT. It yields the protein CASSQVQGDDQPQHF.

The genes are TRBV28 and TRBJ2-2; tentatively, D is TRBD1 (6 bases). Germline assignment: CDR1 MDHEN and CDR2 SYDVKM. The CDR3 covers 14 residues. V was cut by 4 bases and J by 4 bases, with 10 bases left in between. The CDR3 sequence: CASSSGQLTGELFF. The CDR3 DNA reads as TGTGCCAGCAGTTCTGGACAGCTCACCGGGGAGCTGTTTTTT.

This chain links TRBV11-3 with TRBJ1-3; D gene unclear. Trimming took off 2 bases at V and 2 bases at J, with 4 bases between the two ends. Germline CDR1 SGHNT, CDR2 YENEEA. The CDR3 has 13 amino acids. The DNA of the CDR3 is TGTGCCAGCAGCTTAACGACTGGAAACACCATATATTTT. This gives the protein CASSLTTGNTIYF.

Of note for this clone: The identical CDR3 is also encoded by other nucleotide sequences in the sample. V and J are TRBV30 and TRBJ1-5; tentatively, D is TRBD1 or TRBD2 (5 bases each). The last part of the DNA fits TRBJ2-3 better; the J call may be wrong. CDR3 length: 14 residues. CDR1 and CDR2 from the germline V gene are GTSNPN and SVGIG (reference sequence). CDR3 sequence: CAWSTGTLNQPQYF. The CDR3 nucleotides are TGTGCCTGGAGTACCGGGACGCTAAATCAGCCCCAGTATTTT.

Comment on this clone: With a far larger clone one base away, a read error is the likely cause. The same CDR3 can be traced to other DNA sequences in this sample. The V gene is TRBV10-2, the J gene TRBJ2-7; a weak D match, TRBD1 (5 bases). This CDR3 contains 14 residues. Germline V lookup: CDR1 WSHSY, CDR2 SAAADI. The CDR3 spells CASHGPGKSDEQYF. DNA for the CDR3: TGTGCCAGCCACGGACCAGGGAAATCGGACGAGCAGTACTTC.

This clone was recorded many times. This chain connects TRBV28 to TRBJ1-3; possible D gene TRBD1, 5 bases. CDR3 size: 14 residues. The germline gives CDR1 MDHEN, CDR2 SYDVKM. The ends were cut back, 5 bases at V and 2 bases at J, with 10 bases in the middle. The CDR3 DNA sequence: TGTGCCAGCAGTGGACACTTTCCTGGAAACACCATATATTTT. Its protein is CASSGHFPGNTIYF. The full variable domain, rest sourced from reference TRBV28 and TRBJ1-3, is DVKVTQSSRYLVKRTGEKVFLECVQDMDHENMFWYRQDPGLGLRLIYFSYDVKMKEKGDIPEGYSVSREKKERFSLILESASTNQTSMYLCASSGHFPGNTIYFGEGSWLTVV.

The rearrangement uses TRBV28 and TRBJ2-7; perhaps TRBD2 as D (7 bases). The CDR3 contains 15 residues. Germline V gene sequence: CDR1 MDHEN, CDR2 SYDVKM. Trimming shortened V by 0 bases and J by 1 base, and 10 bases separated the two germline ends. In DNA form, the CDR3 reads TGTGCCAGCAGTTTATGGGCGGGGGCATCCTACGAGCAGTACTTC. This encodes CASSLWAGASYEQYF. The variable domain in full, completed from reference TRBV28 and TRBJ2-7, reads DVKVTQSSRYLVKRTGEKVFLECVQDMDHENMFWYRQDPGLGLRLIYFSYDVKMKEKGDIPEGYSVSREKKERFSLILESASTNQTSMYLCASSLWAGASYEQYFGPGTRLTVT.